This TCR beta chain derives from a study of T cells after yellow fever vaccination. Ten or more counts support this clonotype. Overall study findings and caveats: Bulk-population clonotypes that are abundant could appear as contaminants in FACS-sorted repertoires.

TCRdb recomputed calls from the 5' RACE reads with MiXCR, one row per CDR3 protein. Here the sample spans 30,000 or so distinct CDR3 sequences, 5.5% to 8% being singletons. Here the sequenced sample was PBMCs, either bulk or a sorted T-cell subset (CD4+, CD8+, memory, or dextramer-sorted; not recorded which), taken on the day of the yellow fever booster vaccination. The receptor's source is a man aged 25-45 years who received the YFV17D yellow fever vaccine.

The DNA of the CDR3 is TGCGCCAGCAGCTTGGCCACCCAAGAGACCCAGTACTTC. Encoded protein: CASSLATQETQYF. The chain recombines TRBV5-1 with TRBJ2-5; D is uncertain. In germline, CDR1 is SGHRS, CDR2 YFSETQ. The CDR3 length is 13 residues. Between the trimmed V and J ends, which lost 0 bases and 1 base, there was a span of 4 bases.